Included here is one T cell receptor (beta chain) sequence, with context. The sample is drawn from a study of blood T cell repertoires in COVID-19. Overall study: Acute-phase and convalescent COVID-19 samples originated in the United States, Italy and Spain. T cells, B-cell-depleted T cells, or PBMCs provided the cDNA or gDNA that served as material.

Measured with immunoSEQ multiplex PCR; TCRdb has only the in-frame clones, and not every one. In the table there are about 170,000 clones, approximately 86% of which are singletons. There are 16 residues in the CDR3. Deletions cut 0 bases from V and 3 bases from J, with 13 bases between. Germline CDR1 SGDLS, CDR2 YYNGEE. Sequencing was done on a sample of peripheral blood. The V gene is TRBV9, the J gene TRBJ1-3; possibly TRBD1 for D (6 bases). This receptor was taken from a man between 65 and 85 years old with acute or convalescent COVID-19. CDR3 sequence: CASSVAPRGYGNTIYF. The CDR3 DNA follows: TGTGCCAGCAGCGTAGCTCCCAGGGGTTATGGAAACACCATATATTTT.